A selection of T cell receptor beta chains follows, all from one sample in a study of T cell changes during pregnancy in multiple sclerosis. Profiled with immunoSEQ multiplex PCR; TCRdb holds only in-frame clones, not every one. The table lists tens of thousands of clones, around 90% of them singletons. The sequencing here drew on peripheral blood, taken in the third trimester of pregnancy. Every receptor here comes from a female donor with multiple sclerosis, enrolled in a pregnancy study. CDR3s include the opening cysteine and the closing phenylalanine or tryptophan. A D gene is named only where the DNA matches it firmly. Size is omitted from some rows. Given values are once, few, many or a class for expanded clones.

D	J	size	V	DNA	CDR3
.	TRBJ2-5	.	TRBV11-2	TGTGCCAGCAGCTTGAGGGAGACCCAGTACTTC	CASSLRETQYF
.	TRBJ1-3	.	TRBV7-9	TGTGCCAGCCGGGGACTTCGGGGAAACACCATATATTTT	CASRGLRGNTIYF
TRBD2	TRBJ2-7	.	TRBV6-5	TGTGCCAGCAGTTATGGGGACTACTCCTACGAGCAGTACTTC	CASSYGDYSYEQYF
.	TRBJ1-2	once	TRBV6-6	TGTGCCAGCAGGGCCCCCAATGCTAACTATGGCTACACCTTC	CASRAPNANYGYTF
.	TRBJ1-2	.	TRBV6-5	TGTGCCAGCAGTTACAGGAGCCGCTACACCTTC	CASSYRSRYTF
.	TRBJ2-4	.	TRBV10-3	TGTGCCATCAGTGAGTCGATCGGGTGGGTTCAGTACTTC	CAISESIGWVQYF
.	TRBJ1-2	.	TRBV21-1	TGTGCCAGCAGCAACCGGGACAGGGGTCCTCCCTATGGCTACACCTTC	CASSNRDRGPPYGYTF
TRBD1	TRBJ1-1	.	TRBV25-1	TGTGCCAGCAGCGGGACAGGGGGTATGAACACTGAAGCTTTCTTT	CASSGTGGMNTEAFF
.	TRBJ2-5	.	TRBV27	TGTGCCAGCAGCCCCATCGAGGCTCGAGAGACCCAGTACTTC	CASSPIEARETQYF
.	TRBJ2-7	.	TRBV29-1	TGCAGCGTTGGGCGGGGCTCCTACGAGCAGTACTTC	CSVGRGSYEQYF
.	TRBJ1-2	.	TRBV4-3	TGCGCCAGCAGCCAAGGTGGGGCAGGGAAACCCTATGGCTACACCTTC	CASSQGGAGKPYGYTF
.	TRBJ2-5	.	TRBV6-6	TGTGCCAGCAGCCCTCCGGGCCAAGAGACCCAGTACTTC	CASSPPGQETQYF
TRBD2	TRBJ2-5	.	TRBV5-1	TGCGCCAGCAGCTTGACGGTCATAGCGGGGGAGACCCAGTACTTC	CASSLTVIAGETQYF
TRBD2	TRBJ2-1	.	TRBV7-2	TGTGCCAGCAGCTCTAATAGCGGGGGAGAGTTCTTC	CASSSNSGGEFF
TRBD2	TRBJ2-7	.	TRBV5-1	TGCGCCAGCGGCTGGGAGGGCCGCGAGCAGTACTTC	CASGWEGREQYF
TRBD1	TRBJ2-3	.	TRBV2	TGTGCCAGCAGCGATGACAGGGTCGAGGGCACAGATACGCAGTATTTT	CASSDDRVEGTDTQYF
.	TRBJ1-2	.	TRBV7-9	TGTGCCAGCAGCCTTACAACGATGGATGGCTACACCTTC	CASSLTTMDGYTF
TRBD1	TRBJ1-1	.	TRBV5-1	TGCGCCAGCAGCTCGACAGGGGGAACTGAAGCTTTCTTT	CASSSTGGTEAFF
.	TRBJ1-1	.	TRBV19	TGTGCCAGTAGTCCCCATCAGGCCGGGAGGACTGAAGCTTTCTTT	CASSPHQAGRTEAFF
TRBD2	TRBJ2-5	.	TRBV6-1	TGTGCCAGCAGCGAGACTAGCGGGGGCCAAGAGACCCAGTACTTC	CASSETSGGQETQYF
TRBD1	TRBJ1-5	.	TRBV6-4	TGTGCCAGCAGCGCACAGGGGTTGGCAAAATTAAGCAATCAGCCCCAGCATTTT	CASSAQGLAKLSNQPQHF
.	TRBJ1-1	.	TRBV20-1	TGCAGTGCTCGGGGACTTCCCGGGGCTTTCTTT	CSARGLPGAFF
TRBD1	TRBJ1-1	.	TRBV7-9	TGTGCCAGCAGCCGGACAGGGTGGATCACTGAAGCTTTCTTT	CASSRTGWITEAFF
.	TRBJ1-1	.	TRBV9	TGTGCCAGCAGCGTAGCGAGGGATTGGGGCACTGAAGCTTTCTTT	CASSVARDWGTEAFF
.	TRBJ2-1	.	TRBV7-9	TGTGCCAGCAGCCCGGGGAGAAGTGAGCAGTTCTTC	CASSPGRSEQFF
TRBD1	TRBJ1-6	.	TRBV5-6	TGTGCCAGCAGCTTGGCCCAGGGGGCGCGGGGGTTATATTCACCCCTCCACTTT	CASSLAQGARGLYSPLHF
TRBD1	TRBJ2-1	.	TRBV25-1	TGTGCCAGCAGCCCAGGGGGCGTTAAGTTCTTC	CASSPGGVKFF
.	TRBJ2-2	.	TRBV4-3	TGCGCCAGCAGCCAATCTTTTACAGGGAACACCGGGGAGCTGTTTTTT	CASSQSFTGNTGELFF
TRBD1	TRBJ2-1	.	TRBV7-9	TGTGCCAGCAGCCCACTGACAGGGGACAATGAGCAGTTCTTC	CASSPLTGDNEQFF
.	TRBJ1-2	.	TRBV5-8	TGTGCCAGCAGCATCGGACACCTCGACTCCCGATATGGCTACACCTTC	CASSIGHLDSRYGYTF
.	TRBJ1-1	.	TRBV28	TGTGCCAGCAGTCCACCGGTGCAGGGGCCCCACACTGAAGCTTTCTTT	CASSPPVQGPHTEAFF
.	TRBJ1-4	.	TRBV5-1	TGCGCCAGCAGCTTACAGGGAAGGGGTGAAAAACTGTTTTTT	CASSLQGRGEKLFF
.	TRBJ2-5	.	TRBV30	TGTGCCTGGAGTGTACACCTTTTCGAGACCCAGTACTTC	CAWSVHLFETQYF
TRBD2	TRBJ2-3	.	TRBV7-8	TGTGCCAGCGAGCAGTTCGGGGGGGAAGATACGCAGTATTTT	CASEQFGGEDTQYF
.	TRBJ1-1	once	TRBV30	TGTGCTTCTAGGGGGGGATCCACTGAAGCTTTCTTT	CASRGGSTEAFF
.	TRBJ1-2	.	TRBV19	TGTGCCAGTAGTATTTATGGGACATCAGCGGCGGGTGGCTACACCTTC	CASSIYGTSAAGGYTF
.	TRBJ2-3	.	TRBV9	TGTGCCAGCAGCGTAGGAGGGGGGGTTACAGGCGGAGATACGCAGTATTTT	CASSVGGGVTGGDTQYF
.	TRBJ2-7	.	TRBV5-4	TGTGCCAGCAGCTTGGACAGGACCTACGAGCAGTACTTC	CASSLDRTYEQYF
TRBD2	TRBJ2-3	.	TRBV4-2	TGTGCCAGCAGCCAAGGGACGGGACTAGCGGGGGACAGCACAGATACGCAGTATTTT	CASSQGTGLAGDSTDTQYF
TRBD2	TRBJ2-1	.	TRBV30	TGTGCCTGGATTCCTAGCGGGGGGACGTCCTACAATGAGCAGTTCTTC	CAWIPSGGTSYNEQFF
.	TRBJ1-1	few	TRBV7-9	TGTGCCAGCACCTCGGGAGGGACCACTGAAGCTTTCTTT	CASTSGGTTEAFF
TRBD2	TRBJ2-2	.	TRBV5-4	TGTGCCAGCAGCTTGGCCAAAGGAACGGGGGGGCCGTTGACCGGGGAGCTGTTTTTT	CASSLAKGTGGPLTGELFF
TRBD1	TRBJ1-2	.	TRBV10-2	TGCGCCAGCAGGGGACAGGAGAATGTCTATGGCTACACCTTC	CASRGQENVYGYTF
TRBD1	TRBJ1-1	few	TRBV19	TGTGCCAGTAGTGCCGGGACAGTAGTTATGAACACTGAAGCTTTCTTT	CASSAGTVVMNTEAFF
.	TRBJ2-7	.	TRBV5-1	TGCGCCAGCAGCTTGTCGGGACAACCCTACGAGCAGTACTTC	CASSLSGQPYEQYF
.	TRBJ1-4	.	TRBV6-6	TGTGCCAGCAGCGAGGGTTGGGAAAAACTGTTTTTT	CASSEGWEKLFF